Included here is one TCR delta chain sequence, with context. Its cognate antigen is unknown. Other DNA sequences in the sample encode the same CDR3. RNA was extracted from the cells and then reverse transcribed. The CDR3 regions were amplified by multiplex PCR from V-gene primers to a constant-region primer. TCRdb re-called clones from the multiplex PCR reads via CATT. This sample has about 50,000 delta-chain clones; about 15% occur once, and the top ten carry about 0.4%. CDR1 and CDR2 from the germline V gene are NSMFDY and ISSIKDK. J was trimmed by 11 bases and V by 2 bases; bases with no gene match: 19. CDR3 length: 16 amino acids. The data are from a study of Vδ1+ human thymocytes. The study's findings and limits: Donors shared many TRG clonotypes but few TRD clonotypes. Thymic TRG and TRD repertoires appeared highly polyclonal. Unlike peripheral blood Vdelta1+ controls, thymic delta-chain sequences included 15% to 25% Vdelta2 and few Vdelta3.

Alphabeta T cells were depleted, then CD3+ Vdelta1+ Vdelta2- thymocytes were FACS-sorted. Sorted Vdelta1+ thymocytes were about 96% to 99.6% pure. The receptor was isolated from a girl under three years old who had congenital heart surgery. The chain recombines TRAV29/DV5 with TRDJ1, with 9 bases identical to TRDD2. Sequenced sample: Vdelta1+ gamma-delta thymocytes from the thymus. Subset meaning: FACS-sorted CD3+ TCRalphabeta- TCRVdelta1+ TCRVdelta2- thymocytes. The CDR3 coding sequence is TGTGCAGCAAGGCGGCCTTCCTACAACTCCCCGGGATGTCTCATCTTT. It is translated as CAARRPSYNSPGCLIF. Together with reference TRAV29/DV5 and TRDJ1, the CDR3 gives the full variable domain: DQQVKQNSPSLSVQEGRISILNCDYTNSMFDYFLWYKKYPAEGPTFLISISSIKDKNEDGRFTVFLNKSAKHLSLHIVPSQPGDSAVYFCAARRPSYNSPGCLIFGKGTRVTVEP.